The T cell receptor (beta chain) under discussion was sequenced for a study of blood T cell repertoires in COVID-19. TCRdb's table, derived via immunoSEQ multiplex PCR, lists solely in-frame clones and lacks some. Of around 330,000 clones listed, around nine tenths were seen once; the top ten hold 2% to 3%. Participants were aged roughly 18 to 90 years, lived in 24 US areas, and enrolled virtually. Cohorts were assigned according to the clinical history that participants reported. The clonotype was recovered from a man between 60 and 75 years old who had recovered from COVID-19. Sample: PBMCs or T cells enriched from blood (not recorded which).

The CDR3 sequence: CSAGVSAEAFF. The DNA for the CDR3 is TGCAGTGCAGGGGTCAGCGCTGAAGCTTTCTTT. This chain joins TRBV20-1 and TRBJ1-1, with a weak D call TRBD1 (5 bases). The CDR3 is made up of 11 amino acids. The V and J ends lost 6 bases and 6 bases respectively, with 11 bases between them. Germline CDR1 is DFQATT and CDR2 is SNEGSKA (reference sequence).